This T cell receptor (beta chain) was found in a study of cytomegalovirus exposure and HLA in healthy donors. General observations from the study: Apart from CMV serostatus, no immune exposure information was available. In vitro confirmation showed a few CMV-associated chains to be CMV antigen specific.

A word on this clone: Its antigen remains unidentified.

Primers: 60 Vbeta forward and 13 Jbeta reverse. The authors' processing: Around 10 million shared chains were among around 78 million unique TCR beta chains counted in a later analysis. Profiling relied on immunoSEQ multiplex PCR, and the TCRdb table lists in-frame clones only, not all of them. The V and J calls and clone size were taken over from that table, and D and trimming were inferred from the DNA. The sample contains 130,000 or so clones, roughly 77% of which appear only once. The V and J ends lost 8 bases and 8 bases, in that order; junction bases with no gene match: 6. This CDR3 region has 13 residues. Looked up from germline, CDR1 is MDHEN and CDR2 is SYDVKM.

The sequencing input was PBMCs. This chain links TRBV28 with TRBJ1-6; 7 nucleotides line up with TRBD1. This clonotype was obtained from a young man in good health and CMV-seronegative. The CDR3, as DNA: TGTGCCAGCGGGCAGGGGGTAGATTCACCCCTCCACTTT. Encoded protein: CASGQGVDSPLHF.